Listed here are 9 T cell receptor beta chains from one sample, sequenced in a study of spatial heterogeneity in lung cancer (dated by TCRdb to between 2018 and 2021). The intended sense of this specimen's time point label: sample taken at primary tumor resection. Libraries were constructed by 5' RACE. Data came from a NextSeq 500. Starting from the raw public reads, TCRdb applied fastp trimming at Q25, assembled clones with MiXCR and retained in-frame beta chains. A single entry per CDR3 protein holds the most common genes and DNA from its merged rows. The sample table shows 35,000 to 45,000 distinct CDR3 sequences, and roughly 7.2% are seen once. The biggest ten clones account for 25% to 30% of the sample. The starting material was PBMCs, obtained at surgery. These receptor sequences come from a female donor with early-stage non-small cell lung cancer.

This clonotype was detected ten times or more. The rearrangement joins TRBV20-1 to TRBJ1-6; unclear D gene. The CDR3 is 14 amino acids. V was shortened by 3 bases and J by 13 bases, with 19 bases between the two germline ends. CDR1 and CDR2 (germline): DFQATT, SNEGSKA (reference sequence). CDR3 bases: TGCAGTGCTAGTGGTAGACGGACCGGGGTTCCCCTCCACTTT. Residues: CSASGRRTGVPLHF.

This clonotype was seen only a few times. This chain uses TRBV6-4 with TRBJ2-7, with 9 bases matching TRBD1. V was clipped by 6 bases and J by 3 bases; unmatched bases: 9. There are 15 residues in the CDR3. In germline, CDR1 is MRHNA, CDR2 SNTAGT. The CDR3 reads CASSIRDRVIYEQYF. The CDR3, as DNA: TGTGCCAGCAGCATCCGGGACAGGGTTATCTACGAGCAGTACTTC.

This clonotype was counted a few times. The chain recombines TRBV30 with TRBJ1-2; the D is unclear. Germline CDR1 reads GTSNPN; CDR2 reads SVGIG (reference sequence). The V end was cut by 1 base, the J end by 2 bases, with 5 bases between. The CDR3 totals 12 residues. The CDR3 protein is CAWSGVNYGYTF. CDR3 DNA: TGTGCCTGGAGTGGGGTAAACTATGGCTACACCTTC.

The sample holds many counts of this clonotype. This chain links TRBV28 with TRBJ1-5; D possibly corresponds to TRBD1 (6 bases). Germline V gene sequence: CDR1 MDHEN, CDR2 SYDVKM. The CDR3 consists of 14 residues. Trimming shortened V by 10 bases and J by 1 base, and 14 bases separated the two germline ends. As DNA, the CDR3 is TGTGCCACCCGGGGGCTATGGAGCAATCAGCCCCAGCATTTT. It encodes CATRGLWSNQPQHF.

In its sample, this clonotype was seen many times. This chain connects TRBV6-5 to TRBJ1-5; TRBD1 matches 7 bases. Germline assignment: CDR1 MNHEY and CDR2 SVGAGI. The CDR3 runs to 13 residues. V lost 5 bases to trimming and J lost 7 bases; unmatched junction nucleotides: 5. The CDR3 loop reads CASSDRAAQPQHF. CDR3 bases: TGTGCCAGCAGTGACAGGGCGGCCCAGCCCCAGCATTTT.

This clonotype was found many times. The chain is built from TRBV4-3 and TRBJ2-7, with 10 bases matching TRBD2. Germline V lookup: CDR1 LGHNA, CDR2 YSLEER. The CDR3 spans 16 residues. The V segment lost 0 bases and the J segment 3 bases; nucleotides outside the gene matches: 5. For the CDR3, the DNA is TGCGCCAGCAGCCAAGAACCTAGCGGGAGTATCTACGAGCAGTACTTC. Translation gives CASSQEPSGSIYEQYF.

In its sample, this clonotype was seen many times. The chain employs TRBV3-1 and TRBJ2-3; tentatively, D is TRBD2 (6 bases). CDR3 length equals 16 residues. The V end lost 4 bases, the J end lost 2 bases, and 16 bases lay between the germline ends. Germline V lookup: CDR1 LGHDT, CDR2 YNNKEL (reference sequence). The CDR3 nucleotides are TGTGCCAGCAGCCCGCCAGGGAGGCATTTCACAGATACGCAGTATTTT. Its protein is CASSPPGRHFTDTQYF.

This chain connects TRBV6-6 to TRBJ2-4, with TRBD1 matching over 7 bases. This CDR3 contains 15 residues. Trimming took 6 bases from V and 8 from J; bases not matched to a gene: 13. Per germline, CDR1 MNHNY and CDR2 SVGAGI (reference sequence). This CDR3 reads CASRTHDRDRDIQYF. The CDR3 DNA reads TGTGCCAGCAGAACCCACGACAGGGACAGAGACATTCAGTACTTC.

In this sample, this clonotype turned up many times. CDR3 protein: CASSGTAGSEQYF. CDR3 in DNA: TGTGCCAGTAGTGGGACGGCGGGGAGCGAGCAGTACTTC. The chain couples TRBV19 to TRBJ2-7, with D tentatively TRBD2 (6 bases). Looked up from germline, CDR1 is LNHDA and CDR2 is SQIVND (reference sequence). The CDR3 runs 13 residues. V was cut by 5 bases and J by 6 bases, with 14 bases left in between.